The 20 T cell receptor beta chains given below trace back to one sample, sequenced in a study of blood T cell repertoires in COVID-19. Here immunoSEQ multiplex PCR was the method, and the copy in TCRdb shows in-frame clones only, minus some. The sample consists of about 230,000 clones, approximately 84% of them appearing once. Sequencing was performed on peripheral blood. The receptors were sampled from a man aged 35-49 years with acute or convalescent COVID-19.

The V gene is TRBV6-6, the J gene TRBJ2-3, with D possibly matching TRBD2 (7 bases). This CDR3 is 15 amino acids long. V lost 6 bases and J lost 0, with 13 bases in between. Germline CDR1 reads MNHNY; CDR2 reads SVGAGI (reference sequence). The chain's CDR3 is CASSLAGASTDTQYF. The CDR3 DNA is TGTGCCAGCAGCCTGGCGGGGGCTAGCACAGATACGCAGTATTTT.

This clone turned up a few times. The chain couples TRBV18 to TRBJ1-3, with TRBD1 identical over 8 bases. After removal of 5 bases from V and 2 bases from J, the junction contained 2 bases not matched to a gene. This CDR3 spans 14 amino acids. In germline, CDR1 is KGHSH, CDR2 LQKENI. The DNA for the CDR3 is TGTGCCAGCTCAACGACAGGGGCTGGAAACACCATATATTTT. Translated: CASSTTGAGNTIYF.

The genes are TRBV18 and TRBJ1-4; the match to TRBD1 covers 9 bases. From germline, CDR1 is KGHSH and CDR2 LQKENI. The V segment lost 6 bases and the J segment 6 bases; nucleotides outside the gene matches: 5. This CDR3 spans 14 amino acids. CDR3 DNA: TGTGCCAGCTCCCCGACAGGGGGTGATGAAAAACTGTTTTTT. Amino acids: CASSPTGGDEKLFF.

Concerning this clone itself: One end of the junction varies from germline; a read error may be responsible. The sample contains more than one DNA sequence encoding this CDR3. The chain joins TRBV30 to TRBJ1-6, with D hard to call. The germline gives CDR1 GTSNPN, CDR2 SVGIG (reference sequence). This CDR3 is built from 14 residues. The CDR3 region has the DNA TGCGCCTGGAGTGTAAAGACACATAATTCACCCCTCCACTTT. Protein product: CAWSVKTHNSPLHF.

This sequence joins TRBV28 and TRBJ1-1; 12 bases align to TRBD1. CDR1 is MDHEN, CDR2 SYDVKM, per germline. The CDR3 is 18 amino acids. V lost 2 bases to trimming and J lost 4 bases; unmatched junction nucleotides: 11. CDR3: CASSLLLGTGGKATEAFF. CDR3 nucleotides: TGTGCCAGCAGTTTACTTCTGGGGACAGGGGGCAAGGCCACTGAAGCTTTCTTT.

This sequence joins TRBV27 and TRBJ1-2; perhaps TRBD1 as D (5 bases). Germline V gene lookup returns CDR1 MNHEY and CDR2 SMNVEV (reference sequence). This CDR3 spans 15 amino acids. The V and J ends lost 5 bases and 3 bases respectively, with 16 bases between them. The CDR3 sequence: CASSGAAVGDYGYTF. The DNA for the CDR3 is TGTGCCAGCAGTGGGGCGGCGGTTGGTGACTATGGCTACACCTTC.

The rearrangement uses TRBV28 and TRBJ2-1, with 8 bases that match TRBD2. The CDR3 has 15 residues. Trimming cost V 2 bases and J 8 bases; bases outside gene matches: 8. Germline V lookup: CDR1 MDHEN, CDR2 SYDVKM. CDR3 nucleotides: TGTGCCAGCAGTTTAACCAGCGGGGGCTGGGATGAGCAGTTCTTC. It encodes CASSLTSGGWDEQFF.

The chain employs TRBV7-8 and TRBJ2-7; a weak D match, TRBD2 (6 bases). Germline CDR1 SGHVS, CDR2 FQNEAQ. The CDR3 is made up of 13 amino acids. The V gene lost 5 bases and the J gene lost 7 bases, with 15 bases spanning the gap. As DNA, the CDR3 is TGTGCCAGCAGCACCGGGGGAAGGAGGGAGCAGTACTTC. It is translated as CASSTGGRREQYF.

This rearrangement joins TRBV7-6 to TRBJ1-4; 8 nucleotides agree with TRBD1. This CDR3 contains 16 residues. Germline V gene sequence: CDR1 SGHVS, CDR2 FNYEAQ. Unmatched junction bases numbered 6, after V lost 3 bases and J lost 3 bases. CDR3 sequence reads: CASSLGTGRSNEKLFF. The CDR3, as DNA: TGTGCCAGCAGCTTGGGGACAGGAAGGTCTAATGAAAAACTGTTTTTT.

The gene calls are TRBV6-5 and TRBJ2-2; tentatively, D is TRBD2 (6 bases). V was clipped by 8 bases and J by 5 bases, with 18 bases between them. This CDR3 is 15 amino acids long. CDR1 is MNHEY and CDR2 is SVGAGI in the germline V gene. The CDR3 protein is CASGVGAGRTGELFF. In DNA form, the CDR3 reads TGTGCCAGCGGGGTTGGAGCAGGGAGGACCGGGGAGCTGTTTTTT.

The chain is built from TRBV11-2 and TRBJ2-5; TRBD2 agrees at 9 bases. Germline CDR1 SGHAT, CDR2 FQNNGV. CDR3 length equals 18 residues. The V and J ends lost 2 bases and 5 bases, in that order; junction bases with no gene match: 15. The CDR3 sequence: CASSLSSSGDTPSETQYF. The CDR3 DNA follows: TGTGCCAGCAGCTTATCCTCTAGCGGGGATACCCCCTCGGAGACCCAGTACTTC.

The rearrangement joins TRBV14 to TRBJ1-2, with 9 bases lining up with TRBD1. The CDR3 length is 14 residues. The J segment lost 5 bases and the V segment lost 6 bases, leaving 7 bases of the junction unmatched. CDR1 SGHDN and CDR2 FVKESK come from the germline V gene. The CDR3 loop is CASSSGQGNYGYTF. DNA of the CDR3: TGTGCCAGCAGTTCGGGACAGGGAAATTATGGCTACACCTTC.

The chain carries TRBV11-2 and TRBJ1-1; D call uncertain. CDR1 and CDR2 from the germline V gene are SGHAT and FQNNGV. The length of the CDR3 is 15 residues. V was pared by 1 base and J by 0 bases, with 9 bases between. The CDR3 loop is CASSLGGALNTEAFF. CDR3 bases: TGTGCCAGCAGCTTAGGAGGCGCGTTGAACACTGAAGCTTTCTTT.

The CDR3 reads CASSHRAIPYEQYF. The CDR3 DNA follows: TGTGCCAGCAGTCACAGGGCAATCCCTTACGAGCAGTACTTC. This chain joins TRBV6-2 or TRBV6-3 and TRBJ2-7; the D gene is possibly TRBD1 (6 bases). CDR3 length: 14 residues. Trimming stripped 5 bases from V and 4 bases from J, with 15 bases between. CDR1 MNHEY and CDR2 SVGEGT come from the germline V gene.

The genes are TRBV10-3 and TRBJ1-5; D ambiguous. This CDR3 spans 15 amino acids. Germline lookup yields CDR1 ENHRY and CDR2 SYGVKD. Trimming shortened V by 3 bases and J by 0 bases, and 9 bases separated the two germline ends. CDR3 loop: CAISDGGISNQPQHF. Written as DNA, the CDR3 is TGTGCCATCAGTGATGGAGGGATTAGCAATCAGCCCCAGCATTTT.

The chain joins TRBV5-4 to TRBJ1-1; TRBD1 might be the D (5 bases). The CDR3 runs to 15 residues. Trimming shortened V by 0 bases and J by 5 bases, and 14 bases separated the two germline ends. Germline values: CDR1 SGHNT, CDR2 YYREEE (reference sequence). The CDR3 region has the DNA TGTGCCAGCAGCTTGGGGGGGAGTCGGGGGACTGAAGCTTTCTTT. It codes for CASSLGGSRGTEAFF.

The chain uses TRBV5-1 and TRBJ1-1; D remains unclear. Per germline, CDR1 SGHRS and CDR2 YFSETQ. Trimming removed 4 bases at V and 3 bases at J, with 13 bases between. This CDR3 region has 14 residues. CDR3 in DNA: TGCGCCAGCAGCCCCACCCTCGGGGACACTGAAGCTTTCTTT. It encodes CASSPTLGDTEAFF.

The rearrangement joins TRBV5-1 to TRBJ1-1, with TRBD1 matching 7 bases. Unmatched junction bases numbered 7, after V lost 0 bases and J lost 5 bases. The germline CDR1 and CDR2 sequences are SGHRS and YFSETQ. The CDR3 covers 15 residues. CDR3: CASSLGDSVRTEAFF. The CDR3 DNA reads TGCGCCAGCAGCTTGGGGGACAGTGTGAGGACTGAAGCTTTCTTT.

Comment on this clone: Other DNA sequences in the sample encode the same CDR3. The chain joins TRBV29-1 to TRBJ1-1; D not certain. CDR3 size: 12 residues. The V end was cut by 3 bases, the J end by 1 base, with 6 bases between. Germline CDR1 SQVTM, CDR2 ANQGSEA. CDR3 amino acids: CSVDRGNTEAFF. The DNA of the CDR3 is TGCAGCGTTGATAGAGGGAACACTGAAGCTTTCTTT.

This chain joins TRBV11-2 and TRBJ1-2, with D possibly TRBD1 on 6 matching bases. The V end was cut by 3 bases, the J end by 2 bases, with 10 bases between. Germline lookup yields CDR1 SGHAT and CDR2 FQNNGV. This CDR3 spans 14 amino acids. The CDR3 DNA reads TGTGCCAGCAGCTTGCGGACAGCGAACTATGGCTACACCTTC. Its protein product is CASSLRTANYGYTF. Full variable domain (remainder filled in from reference TRBV11-2 and TRBJ1-2): EAGVAQSPRYKIIEKRQSVAFWCNPISGHATLYWYQQILGQGPKLLIQFQNNGVVDDSQLPKDRFSAERLKGVDSTLKIQPAKLEDSAVYLCASSLRTANYGYTFGSGTRLTVV.